Presented here are 18 T cell receptor beta chains from one specimen sequenced in a study of blood T cell repertoires in COVID-19. Repertoires were generated with immunoSEQ multiplex PCR, while TCRdb's copy carries only in-frame clones and drops some. The repertoire holds over 200,000 clones, with 70% to 80% as singletons. The sequencing sample was made of peripheral blood. Receptors were obtained from a woman of 80 years or more with acute or convalescent COVID-19.

This rearrangement joins TRBV4-1 to TRBJ1-3; weak D call: TRBD1 (6 bases). Germline V gene data show CDR1 as MGHRA and CDR2 as YSYEKL. This CDR3 is built from 18 residues. Trimming removed 1 base from V and 2 bases from J, with 18 bases in between. CDR3 bases: TGCGCCAGCAGCCAAGGGCAGGGGCCCGTGGGTACTGGAAACACCATATATTTT. This gives the protein CASSQGQGPVGTGNTIYF.

This chain connects TRBV19 to TRBJ2-2; 7 positions agree with TRBD1. The CDR3 covers 16 residues. Germline-derived CDR1 and CDR2 are LNHDA and SQIVND (reference sequence). The trim removed 2 bases at V and 1 base at J, leaving 4 bases unmatched. The DNA of the CDR3 is TGTGCCAGTAGTATACGAGGGGGCGGGAACACCGGGGAGCTGTTTTTT. Protein product: CASSIRGGGNTGELFF.

The chain has TRBV2 and TRBJ1-2; tentatively, D is TRBD1 (6 bases). The CDR3 loop spans 13 amino acids. V lost 7 bases to trimming and J lost 7 bases, with 16 bases between them. Germline CDR1 and CDR2: SNHLY and FYNNEI. In DNA form, the CDR3 reads TGTGCCAGCACCAAACAGGGAATTGGTGGCTACACCTTC. Its translation is CASTKQGIGGYTF. Together with reference TRBV2 and TRBJ1-2, the CDR3 gives the full variable domain: EPEVTQTPSHQVTQMGQEVILRCVPISNHLYFYWYRQILGQKVEFLVSFYNNEISEKSEIFDDQFSVERPDGSNFTLKIRSTKLEDSAMYFCASTKQGIGGYTFGSGTRLTVV.

This rearrangement joins TRBV5-5 to TRBJ1-2; 9 bases fit TRBD1. The CDR3 covers 13 residues. The V gene's germline CDR1 is SGHKS and CDR2 YYEKEE (reference sequence). V lost 4 bases, J lost 4 bases, and 2 bases stayed unmatched. The CDR3 DNA sequence: TGTGCCAGCAGCGTGGACAGGGGCTATGGCTACACCTTC. As protein: CASSVDRGYGYTF. The full variable domain, rest sourced from reference TRBV5-5 and TRBJ1-2, is DAGVTQSPTHLIKTRGQQVTLRCSPISGHKSVSWYQQVLGQGPQFIFQYYEKEERGRGNFPDRFSARQFPNYSSELNVNALLLGDSALYLCASSVDRGYGYTFGSGTRLTVV.

This clone was detected only once. The genes are TRBV5-1 and TRBJ2-5; D remains ambiguous. Germline CDR1 reads SGHRS; CDR2 reads YFSETQ. Trimming pared 0 bases from V and 1 base from J, leaving 13 bases between. CDR3 size: 16 residues. In DNA form, the CDR3 reads TGCGCCAGCAGCTTGGACCCGAGGCTTTCCCAAGAGACCCAGTACTTC. It encodes CASSLDPRLSQETQYF.

The V gene is TRBV5-4, the J gene TRBJ1-1; 9 nucleotides agree with TRBD1. CDR3 length: 13 amino acids. V lost 4 bases, J lost 11 bases, and 9 bases stayed unmatched. The germline gives CDR1 SGHNT, CDR2 YYREEE (reference sequence). CDR3 protein: CASSNLTGGVAFF. Written as DNA, the CDR3 is TGTGCCAGCAGCAATCTGACAGGGGGGGTGGCTTTCTTT.

The chain carries TRBV7-8 and TRBJ1-2; D is unresolved. Trimming cost V 0 bases and J 1 base, with 9 bases left between them. CDR3 length: 15 residues. Germline V CDR1 and CDR2: SGHVS, FQNEAQ. CDR3 sequence: CASSLALRSNYGYTF. The DNA for the CDR3 is TGTGCCAGCAGCTTAGCGCTCCGGAGTAACTATGGCTACACCTTC. Variable domain in full (rest from reference TRBV7-8 and TRBJ1-2): GAGVSQSPRYKVAKRGQDVALRCDPISGHVSLFWYQQALGQGPEFLTYFQNEAQLDKSGLPSDRFFAERPEGSVSTLKIQRTQQEDSAVYLCASSLALRSNYGYTFGSGTRLTVV.

The chain recombines TRBV5-6 with TRBJ2-3, with 8 nucleotides matching TRBD1. The CDR3 totals 15 residues. Germline CDR1 reads SGHDT; CDR2 reads YYEEEE. V lost 2 bases and J lost 2; bases outside the gene matches: 4. CDR3 sequence (DNA): TGTGCCAGCAGCTTTCTGGGACAGGACACAGATACGCAGTATTTT. Translation gives CASSFLGQDTDTQYF.

The genes are TRBV30 and TRBJ1-6, with D possibly TRBD1 on 5 matching bases. Trimming pared 1 base from V and 9 bases from J, leaving 13 bases between. Per the germline V gene, CDR1 is GTSNPN and CDR2 is SVGIG (reference sequence). This CDR3 has 14 residues. DNA of the CDR3: TGTGCCTGGAGTGGGAAGGAGGGGTCTTCACCCCTCCACTTT. Its protein product is CAWSGKEGSSPLHF. The full variable domain, its missing parts supplied by reference TRBV30 and TRBJ1-6, is SQTIHQWPATLVQPVGSPLSLECTVEGTSNPNLYWYRQAAGRGLQLLFYSVGIGQISSEVPQNLSASRPQDRQFILSSKKLLLSDSGFYLCAWSGKEGSSPLHFGNGTRLTVT.

This clone came up many times. The V and J genes are TRBV12-3 or TRBV12-4 and TRBJ2-1, with TRBD2 identical over 8 bases. Unmatched junction bases numbered 11, after V lost 6 bases and J lost 13 bases. The CDR3 length is 13 residues. The DNA for the CDR3 is TGTGCCAGCAGCCCAGGTCCGGGACTAGTCCAGTTCTTC. Translated, it gives CASSPGPGLVQFF.

V usage is TRBV5-4 and J usage is TRBJ1-1; D is possibly TRBD1 (5 bases). The CDR3 has 16 amino acids. Trimming stripped 2 bases from V and 3 bases from J, with 17 bases between. The germline CDR1 and CDR2 sequences are SGHNT and YYREEE (reference sequence). Here the CDR3 reads CASSLGGAGRYTEAFF. As DNA, the CDR3 is TGTGCCAGCAGCTTAGGAGGGGCCGGCCGATACACTGAAGCTTTCTTT.

The chain has TRBV20-1 and TRBJ2-7; unclear D gene. Per the germline V gene, CDR1 is DFQATT and CDR2 is SNEGSKA (reference sequence). The CDR3 is made up of 14 amino acids. The V and J ends lost 3 bases and 3 bases respectively, with 15 bases between them. The CDR3 bases are TGCAGTGCTAGTGGCTTCGGAAGGAGCTACGAGCAGTACTTC. Its translation is CSASGFGRSYEQYF.

This chain uses TRBV29-1 with TRBJ2-5; possibly TRBD2 for D (6 bases). The CDR3 extends over 11 amino acids. The germline V gene encodes CDR1 SQVTM and CDR2 ANQGSEA. V dropped 4 bases and J dropped 4 bases, with 7 bases sitting between them. For the CDR3, the DNA is TGCAGCGTTGGACTAGGAGAGACCCAGTACTTC. Its protein product is CSVGLGETQYF.

The genes are TRBV5-1 and TRBJ1-5; 7 positions agree with TRBD1. The CDR3 contains 15 residues. After removal of 0 bases from V and 5 bases from J, the junction contained 5 bases not matched to a gene. Per germline, CDR1 SGHRS and CDR2 YFSETQ. CDR3 nucleotides: TGCGCCAGCAGCTTGGAGGGGGCTCGAGATCAGCCCCAGCATTTT. This translates into CASSLEGARDQPQHF.

The V and J genes are TRBV2 and TRBJ2-3; 14 nucleotides agree with TRBD2. CDR1 and CDR2 from the germline V gene are SNHLY and FYNNEI. Trimming at V came to 3 bases and at J to 10 bases, leaving 6 bases not matched to a gene. CDR3 length: 15 residues. The CDR3 DNA follows: TGTGCCAGCAGTGACGGGACTAGCGGGAGAAGAGCGCAGTATTTT. It specifies CASSDGTSGRRAQYF.

The V and J genes are TRBV5-4 and TRBJ1-6, with D maybe TRBD1 (6 bases). V lost 3 bases to trimming and J lost 5 bases, with 9 bases between them. The germline CDR1 and CDR2 sequences are SGHNT and YYREEE (reference sequence). This CDR3 has 14 amino acids. The CDR3 spells CASSSRDNNSPLHF. The CDR3 DNA sequence: TGTGCCAGCAGCTCCCGGGACAATAATTCACCCCTCCACTTT.

This chain connects TRBV4-3 to TRBJ2-4, with D possibly matching TRBD2 (6 bases). Germline V lookup: CDR1 LGHNA, CDR2 YSLEER. CDR3 size: 20 residues. V was clipped by 0 bases and J by 0 bases, with 21 bases between them. The CDR3 DNA reads as TGCGCCAGCAGCCAAGATTGGAAACCTACCGGGACTGTAGCCAAAAACATTCAGTACTTC. Protein product: CASSQDWKPTGTVAKNIQYF.

The chain links TRBV19 to TRBJ1-5, with TRBD1 identical over 9 bases. The CDR3 has 15 amino acids. Trimming took 5 bases from V and 7 from J; bases not matched to a gene: 9. Looked up from germline, CDR1 is LNHDA and CDR2 is SQIVND (reference sequence). In DNA form, the CDR3 reads TGTGCCAGTAGTTCCTCGGACAGGGGTAGGCAGCCCCAGCATTTT. Translating it yields CASSSSDRGRQPQHF.